These T cell receptor beta chains were read from a single sample in a study of shared clonotypes between healthy human individuals. Data came from immunoSEQ multiplex PCR; TCRdb stores just in-frame clones and leaves some out. The data contain hundreds of thousands of clones, about 96% of them seen just once; the ten biggest clones take up approximately 0.06%. Sequencing used naive CD4+ T cells sorted from blood. The receptors stem from a woman aged 30 to 39 in good health. Both conserved end residues are part of each CDR3. Each record gives: D gene, clone size, V gene, J gene, CDR3 protein, CDR3 DNA. The D gene is left open where the match is weak. Size tells how often a clone was seen (once, few, many) or the class of an expanded clone, and some rows leave it out.

TRBD1	-	TRBV27	TRBJ2-2	CASRRTGDGWGGELFF	TGTGCCAGCAGGAGAACAGGGGACGGTTGGGGCGGGGAGCTGTTTTTT
-	-	TRBV14	TRBJ2-6	CASSRGQLRSGANVLTF	TGTGCCAGCAGCCGTGGACAGCTTCGCTCTGGGGCCAACGTCCTGACTTTC
-	-	TRBV7-2	TRBJ2-6	CASSAGRSSGANVLTF	TGTGCCAGCAGCGCCGGACGTTCCTCTGGGGCCAACGTCCTGACTTTC
-	-	TRBV2	TRBJ2-3	CASRSSWSTQYF	TGTGCCAGCAGATCCTCCTGGAGTACGCAGTATTTT
-	-	TRBV19	TRBJ1-5	CASSIFTVPRSQHF	TGTGCCAGTAGTATATTCACAGTCCCTCGGTCCCAGCATTTT
-	-	TRBV7-3	TRBJ1-1	CASTTSSNSRAFF	TGTGCCAGCACCACATCCTCGAATTCGAGAGCTTTCTTT
-	-	TRBV11-2	TRBJ2-1	CASRRDSYNEQFF	TGTGCCAGCAGGCGGGATTCCTACAATGAGCAGTTCTTC
TRBD1	-	TRBV27	TRBJ2-3	CASSLVTGGKWDTQYF	TGTGCCAGCAGTTTAGTAACAGGGGGAAAATGGGATACGCAGTATTTT
-	-	TRBV5-1	TRBJ1-2	CASSFRADYGYTF	TGCGCCAGCAGCTTTAGGGCAGACTATGGCTACACCTTC
-	once	TRBV14	TRBJ1-2	CASSQGMPWNGYTF	TGTGCCAGCAGCCAGGGGATGCCGTGGAATGGCTACACCTTC
-	-	TRBV20-1	TRBJ2-5	CSPGVTQYF	TGCAGTCCAGGGGTGACCCAGTACTTC
-	-	TRBV6-1	TRBJ1-1	CASSEAVNTEAFF	TGTGCCAGCAGTGAAGCCGTGAACACTGAAGCTTTCTTT
TRBD1	-	TRBV7-8	TRBJ1-5	CASSLGQGNQPQHF	TGTGCCAGCAGCTTAGGACAGGGAAATCAGCCCCAGCATTTT
-	-	TRBV5-3	TRBJ2-5	CARSFRQGGQETQYF	TGTGCCAGAAGCTTCCGACAGGGAGGCCAAGAGACCCAGTACTTC
-	-	TRBV16	TRBJ2-7	CASSQSRAYEQYF	TGTGCCAGCAGCCAATCCCGAGCTTACGAGCAGTACTTC
-	-	TRBV29-1	TRBJ2-1	CSARDASSYNEQFF	TGCAGCGCTCGGGACGCCAGCTCCTACAATGAGCAGTTCTTC
-	-	TRBV4-1	TRBJ2-3	CASTPSFLVRAGTDTQYF	TGCGCCAGCACTCCATCTTTTCTTGTTCGGGCGGGCACAGATACGCAGTATTTT
-	once	TRBV7-8	TRBJ1-5	CASSPPQGQPQHF	TGTGCCAGCAGTCCCCCACAGGGTCAGCCCCAGCATTTT
-	-	TRBV28	TRBJ2-7	CASRGHDPYYEQYF	TGTGCCAGCAGGGGACACGACCCTTATTACGAGCAGTACTTC
-	-	TRBV5-6	TRBJ2-3	CASSLAGMGTDTQYF	TGTGCCAGCAGCTTGGCTGGGATGGGTACAGATACGCAGTATTTT
-	-	TRBV30	TRBJ1-2	CARTAENYGYTF	TGTGCCAGAACAGCAGAGAACTATGGCTACACCTTC
-	-	TRBV7-3	TRBJ2-7	CASSLMGGSYEQYF	TGTGCCAGCAGCTTAATGGGGGGCTCCTACGAGCAGTACTTC
-	-	TRBV7-9	TRBJ2-3	CASSLANSAPPDTQYF	TGTGCCAGCAGCTTAGCTAATTCAGCACCCCCAGATACGCAGTATTTT
TRBD2	-	TRBV19	TRBJ2-2	CASNLLAGDAGELFF	TGTGCCAGTAACTTACTAGCGGGGGATGCCGGGGAGCTGTTTTTT
TRBD1	-	TRBV4-1	TRBJ2-7	CASSQGQGPSYEQYF	TGCGCCAGCAGCCAAGGACAGGGACCCTCCTACGAGCAGTACTTC
-	-	TRBV21-1	TRBJ2-3	CASSKPGASGSTDTQYF	TGTGCCAGCAGCAAACCCGGGGCTAGCGGGAGCACAGATACGCAGTATTTT
-	-	TRBV29-1	TRBJ1-2	CSVELSGPTYGYTF	TGCAGCGTTGAATTGTCAGGGCCGACCTATGGCTACACCTTC
TRBD2	-	TRBV11-2	TRBJ2-2	CASSLVAGVGFTGELFF	TGTGCCAGCAGCCTCGTAGCGGGAGTTGGGTTCACCGGGGAGCTGTTTTTT
TRBD1	-	TRBV29-1	TRBJ2-7	CSAGQGGSSEQYF	TGCAGCGCAGGACAGGGCGGTTCGTCCGAGCAGTACTTC
-	-	TRBV7-9	TRBJ1-1	CASSLDDTGLEAFF	TGTGCCAGCAGCTTAGACGATACGGGACTCGAAGCTTTCTTT
-	-	TRBV28	TRBJ2-1	CASSRLFNEQFF	TGTGCCAGCAGCCGACTCTTCAATGAGCAGTTCTTC
-	-	TRBV5-4	TRBJ1-4	CASSYREPNEKLFF	TGTGCCAGCAGCTACCGGGAACCTAATGAAAAACTGTTTTTT
TRBD1	-	TRBV7-9	TRBJ2-2	CASSLSEQGWTGELFF	TGTGCCAGCAGCTTATCGGAACAGGGGTGGACCGGGGAGCTGTTTTTT
-	-	TRBV6-1	TRBJ2-3	CASAQGTVPDTQYF	TGTGCCAGCGCACAGGGTACTGTTCCAGATACGCAGTATTTT
TRBD1	-	TRBV18	TRBJ2-7	CASSPRTGDEQYF	TGTGCCAGCTCCCCCCGCACAGGGGACGAGCAGTACTTC
-	-	TRBV4-1	TRBJ1-2	CASSQDNPPGYGYTF	TGCGCCAGCAGCCAAGATAACCCCCCGGGCTATGGCTACACCTTC
-	-	TRBV11-2	TRBJ1-4	CASSPHVGQVVDF	TGTGCCAGCAGCCCCCACGTCGGGCAGGTTGTTGATTTT
TRBD1	-	TRBV19	TRBJ2-7	CASSIVRDSYEQYF	TGTGCCAGTAGTATAGTTCGGGACAGCTACGAGCAGTACTTC
TRBD2	-	TRBV11-2	TRBJ2-7	CASSLEGAGGYEQYF	TGTGCCAGCAGCTTAGAGGGTGCGGGGGGCTACGAGCAGTACTTC
-	-	TRBV30	TRBJ2-2	CAWSPGTANTGELFF	TGTGCCTGGAGTCCCGGGACCGCGAACACCGGGGAGCTGTTTTTT
TRBD1	-	TRBV5-4	TRBJ2-5	CASSPGGQETQYF	TGTGCCAGCAGCCCAGGGGGCCAAGAGACCCAGTACTTC
TRBD1	-	TRBV19	TRBJ1-1	CASSSLGQGLMNTEAFF	TGTGCCAGTAGTTCACTCGGACAGGGCCTCATGAACACTGAAGCTTTCTTT
TRBD2	-	TRBV7-8	TRBJ2-7	CASSLFGGGELNEQYF	TGTGCCAGCAGCTTATTCGGCGGGGGGGAGCTCAACGAGCAGTACTTC
-	-	TRBV2	TRBJ2-7	CASSKDSGDYEQYF	TGTGCCAGCAGCAAGGATAGCGGCGACTACGAGCAGTACTTC
TRBD1	-	TRBV5-1	TRBJ2-1	CASSSATSSDRVYEQFF	TGCGCCAGCAGCTCAGCTACCTCCTCTGACAGGGTCTATGAGCAGTTCTTC
-	-	TRBV6-6	TRBJ2-5	CASSPSVQETQYF	TGTGCCAGCAGCCCTAGCGTCCAAGAGACCCAGTACTTC
TRBD2	-	TRBV5-4	TRBJ2-4	CASSLGLAGVEDIQYF	TGTGCCAGCAGCTTGGGACTAGCGGGAGTAGAGGACATTCAGTACTTC
-	-	TRBV2	TRBJ1-4	CASWELGPINEKLFF	TGTGCCAGCTGGGAATTGGGCCCTATTAATGAAAAACTGTTTTTT
TRBD2	-	TRBV5-4	TRBJ2-1	CASSFRTSGSGEQFF	TGTGCCAGCAGCTTCAGGACTAGCGGGAGTGGTGAGCAGTTCTTC
-	-	TRBV11-2	TRBJ2-7	CASSQGWRGLSYEQYF	TGTGCCAGCAGCCAGGGGTGGCGGGGGCTCTCCTACGAGCAGTACTTC
-	-	TRBV13	TRBJ2-6	CASSLVQGLTGANVLTF	TGTGCCAGCAGCTTAGTCCAGGGCTTGACTGGGGCCAACGTCCTGACTTTC
-	-	TRBV28	TRBJ2-5	CASQGETQYF	TGTGCCAGCCAGGGGGAGACCCAGTACTTC
-	-	TRBV5-8	TRBJ2-1	CASSLGRPNSYNEQFF	TGTGCCAGCAGCTTAGGACGTCCAAACTCCTACAATGAGCAGTTCTTC
-	-	TRBV18	TRBJ2-7	CASSPWVSYEQYF	TGTGCCAGCTCACCTTGGGTATCCTACGAGCAGTACTTC
-	-	TRBV7-9	TRBJ2-7	CASSKDTGRLHEQYF	TGTGCCAGCAGCAAAGACACGGGCCGGTTGCACGAGCAGTACTTC
-	-	TRBV5-1	TRBJ2-7	CASSLVAGPDEQYF	TGCGCCAGCAGCTTGGTGGCAGGGCCCGACGAGCAGTACTTC
-	-	TRBV5-5	TRBJ1-4	CASSYQGQAEKLFF	TGTGCCAGCAGCTACCAGGGGCAGGCTGAAAAACTGTTTTTT
TRBD2	-	TRBV29-1	TRBJ2-3	CSVAGLAGGTDTQYF	TGCAGCGTCGCTGGACTAGCGGGAGGCACAGATACGCAGTATTTT
TRBD1	-	TRBV7-9	TRBJ1-5	CASSLGTGVDQPQHF	TGTGCCAGCAGCTTAGGGACAGGGGTCGATCAGCCCCAGCATTTT